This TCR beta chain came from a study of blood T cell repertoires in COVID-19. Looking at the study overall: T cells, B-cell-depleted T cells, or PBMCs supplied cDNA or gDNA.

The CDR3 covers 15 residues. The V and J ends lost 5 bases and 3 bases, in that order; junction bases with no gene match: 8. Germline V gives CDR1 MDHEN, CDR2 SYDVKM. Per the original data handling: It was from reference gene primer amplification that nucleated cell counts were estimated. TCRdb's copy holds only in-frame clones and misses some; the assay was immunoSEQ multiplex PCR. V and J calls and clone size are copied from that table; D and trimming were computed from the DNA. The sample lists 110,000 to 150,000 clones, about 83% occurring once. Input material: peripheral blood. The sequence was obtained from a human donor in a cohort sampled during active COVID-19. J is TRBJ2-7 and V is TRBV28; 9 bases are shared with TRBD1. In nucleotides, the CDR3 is TGTGCCAGCAGTGAAACAGGGGGCGCTTACTACGAGCAGTACTTC. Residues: CASSETGGAYYEQYF.